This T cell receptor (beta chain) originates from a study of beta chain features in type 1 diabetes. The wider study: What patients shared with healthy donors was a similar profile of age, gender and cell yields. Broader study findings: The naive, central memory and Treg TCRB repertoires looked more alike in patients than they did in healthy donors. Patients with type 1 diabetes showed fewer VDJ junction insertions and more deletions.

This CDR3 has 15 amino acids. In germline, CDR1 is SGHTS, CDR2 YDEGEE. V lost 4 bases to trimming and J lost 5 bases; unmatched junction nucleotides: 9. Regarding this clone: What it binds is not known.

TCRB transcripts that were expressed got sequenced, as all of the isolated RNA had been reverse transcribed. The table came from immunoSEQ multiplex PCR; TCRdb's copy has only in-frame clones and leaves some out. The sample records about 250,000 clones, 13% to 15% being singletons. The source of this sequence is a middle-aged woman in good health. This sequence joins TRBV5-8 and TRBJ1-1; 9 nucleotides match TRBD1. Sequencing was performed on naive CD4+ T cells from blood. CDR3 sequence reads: CASSLSGTGRTEAFF. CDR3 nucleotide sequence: TGTGCCAGCAGCCTTTCCGGGACAGGGAGGACTGAAGCTTTCTTT.